This T cell receptor (beta chain) came from a study of blood T cells in healthy people across ages. Alongside a J-beta primer mix, a sample-barcoded 5' primer served in a second PCR lasting about 7 to 11 cycles. TCRdb reanalysed the 5' RACE reads using MiXCR and keeps one entry per CDR3 protein. The sample contains about 1 million distinct CDR3 sequences, around 43% of which appear only once. About this clonotype itself: Its antigen is as yet unknown.

General study points: Total diversity from one million sequenced T cells was likely underestimated. Across the age range, TCR beta diversity per million T cells fell in a roughly linear way. Because donor CMV status was unknown, expanded clonotype changes were possibly confounded. Strongly correlated with naive T cell percentage was TCR beta diversity.

Germline assignment: CDR1 DFQATT and CDR2 SNEGSKA (reference sequence). CDR3 size: 17 residues. V was shortened by 2 bases and J by 1 base, with 19 bases between the two germline ends. This TCR came from a woman aged 55 to 70 in good health. This chain connects TRBV20-1 to TRBJ2-3; TRBD2 is a possible D gene (5 bases). The specimen sequenced was blood. In DNA form, the CDR3 reads TGCAGTGCTAGACAAAAACTCGTGTGGCGGGGCACAGATACGCAGTATTTT. It yields the protein CSARQKLVWRGTDTQYF.